The present T cell receptor beta chain was sequenced within a study of CD8+CD57+ T cells in acquired aplastic anemia (dated by TCRdb to 2017 to 2018). With regard to the full study: On average, sorted CD4+ and CD8+ cells yielded around 3.4 ug of extracted DNA, with a range of 0.2 to 27.4 ug. CD8+CD57+ expansion was defined as frequency above the mean frequency observed in healthy subjects.

Profiling of TCR beta VDJ combinations and CDR3 sequences used genomic DNA as the template. An Illumina HiSeq 2000 was used for TCR repertoire sequencing. In the paper's pipeline: Repertoire assessment relied on Simpson's diversity index, CDR3 size and DJ length profiles, and TRBV/TRBJ rearrangement plots. The most abundant DNA sequence in the deep sequencing data was taken as the immunodominant clone. CDR3 amino acid sequences were screened for sharing across subjects and were compared with published repertoires and the VDJdb database. TCRdb reprocessed the public reads (quality trimming at Q25 with fastp, clone calling with MiXCR) and kept in-frame beta chains. Rows matching on CDR3 protein sequence are summarized as one entry with the most common DNA and genes. The V and J calls shown here were made by TCRdb, not taken from the authors' results. The sample table contains about 270,000 distinct CDR3 sequences; only one count was recorded for 65% to 90% of them. Approximately 42% of the sample comes from the top ten.

Flow cytometry had shown CD8+CD57+ cell expansion in the patients selected for sequencing. Severe acquired aplastic anemia was diagnosed in all patients according to International Study of Aplastic Anemia and Agranulocytosis and Camitta criteria. No therapy had been received by the patients at the time of blood sampling. In the study, sorted CD4+ and CD8+ blood T cells from patients with severe aplastic anemia and from healthy subjects underwent deep sequencing of TCR repertoires. Patients were enrolled in the USA under clinicaltrials.gov protocols 00001620, 01623167, 00001397, 00071045, 00081523 and 00961064. Ficoll-Paque density gradient centrifugation was used to isolate peripheral blood mononuclear cells. Before DNA was extracted, CD4+ and CD8+ T cells were sorted using either FACS or magnetic beads. Via the germline V gene (reference sequence), CDR1 is SEHNR and CDR2 FQNEAQ. Including cysteine and phenylalanine, the CDR3 has 15 amino acids.

This clonotype appeared a single time. There is no known antigen for this receptor. The DNA is left out, because the CDR3 cannot be placed on it with certainty; the CDR3 is given as TCRdb lists it. Overall study results and their limits: No significant difference in CD8+ Simpson's diversity was found between patients and healthy controls (P=0.060). Although around 30 CD8+ CDR3 sequences were shared by patients and controls, these sequences appeared highly expressed in patients and within the immunodominant clones of patients.

This sequence originates from a human donor with aplastic anemia. The chain is encoded by TRBV7-9 joined to TRBJ2-5; TRBD2 reflects the table's D call only, with no check against the DNA. Sequenced sample: sorted CD4+, CD8+, or CD8+CD57+ T cells (not recorded which) from PBMCs. The CDR3: CASSLVRGELFFGYF.